This T cell receptor (beta chain) emerged from a study of cytomegalovirus exposure and HLA in healthy donors. The CDR3 covers 15 residues. V lost 1 base and J lost 4, with 13 bases in between. Germline V lookup: CDR1 MNHNS, CDR2 SASEGT. General observations from the study: A likely sequencing artifact accounted for one observed cluster of highly shared sequence variants. Excluded were some V segments that proved indistinguishable, including TRBV6-2 and TRBV6-3. CMV antigen specificity of three CMV-associated chains was confirmed in vitro.

Healthy bone marrow donors made up the cohort. PCR primers comprised 60 Vbeta and 13 Jbeta primers. Libraries were prepared by immunoSEQ multiplex PCR; TCRdb keeps only in-frame clonotypes and omits some of them. Of around 200,000 clones in the sample, 80% to 85% were seen once. To note about this clone: What it binds is unknown. Other DNA sequences from this sample encode an identical CDR3 as well.

The genes are TRBV6-1 and TRBJ1-2; TRBD1 might be the D (5 bases). Sequencing was performed on PBMCs. This TCR came from a man aged 45-65 years in good health and CMV-seronegative. The CDR3, as DNA: TGTGCCAGCAGTGAAGGATGGGGCCTGGGCTATGGCTACACCTTC. It yields the protein CASSEGWGLGYGYTF.